The 9 T cell receptor beta chains in this list originate from one sample, sequenced in a study of cytomegalovirus exposure and HLA in healthy donors. Sequencing used immunoSEQ multiplex PCR; TCRdb keeps in-frame clones, though not all of them. The table records a few hundred thousand clones, about 86% of them present only once. The sequenced sample was PBMCs. The receptors shown here come from a woman in her late teens or twenties in good health and CMV-seronegative.

The V gene is TRBV6-4, the J gene TRBJ1-2; TRBD1 matches at 8 bases. V dropped 3 bases and J dropped 8; count of bases not matched to a gene: 5. The CDR3 is 13 residues long. Germline CDR1 is MRHNA and CDR2 is SNTAGT. CDR3 sequence reads: CASSETGVGGYTF. The CDR3 nucleotides read TGTGCCAGCAGTGAGACAGGGGTGGGCGGCTACACCTTC.

This sequence joins TRBV19 and TRBJ1-2; 10 nucleotides line up with TRBD1. This CDR3 contains 16 residues. The germline V gene has CDR1 LNHDA and CDR2 SQIVND (reference sequence). Trimming at V came to 3 bases and at J to 4 bases, leaving 8 bases not matched to a gene. The CDR3: CASSMRETGGGYGYTF. CDR3 DNA: TGTGCCAGTAGTATGAGAGAGACAGGGGGCGGCTATGGCTACACCTTC.

The J gene is TRBJ2-7, the V gene TRBV5-6; TRBD2 matches 13 bases. After removal of 0 bases from V and 0 bases from J, the junction contained 6 bases not matched to a gene. Germline CDR1 SGHDT, CDR2 YYEEEE. The CDR3 covers 18 residues. CDR3 DNA sequence: TGTGCCAGCAGCTTGGGCAGGTGGACTAGCGGGGGCTCCTACGAGCAGTACTTC. Its protein is CASSLGRWTSGGSYEQYF.

CDR3 coding DNA: TGTGCCAGCAGGACAGCGGGACCGGGAGAGACCCAGTACTTC. Protein: CASRTAGPGETQYF. V gene TRBV25-1 combines with J gene TRBJ2-5, with 7 bases aligning to TRBD2. Germline V gene data show CDR1 as MGHDK and CDR2 as SYGVNS. This CDR3 is built from 14 residues. The trim removed 6 bases at V and 4 bases at J, leaving 8 bases unmatched. The full variable domain, with the rest looked up from reference TRBV25-1 and TRBJ2-5, is EADIYQTPRYLVIGTGKKITLECSQTMGHDKMYWYQQDPGMELHLIHYSYGVNSTEKGDLSSESTVSRIRTEHFPLTLESARPSHTSQYLCASRTAGPGETQYFGPGTRLLVL.

The rearrangement links TRBV4-1 to TRBJ2-7, with 7 bases fitting TRBD2. CDR3 length: 16 residues. Germline V gene data show CDR1 as MGHRA and CDR2 as YSYEKL. V was clipped by 0 bases and J by 2 bases; unmatched bases: 7. The CDR3 DNA is TGCGCCAGCAGCCAAGATGAGCGGGATCCCACCTACGAGCAGTACTTC. It translates to CASSQDERDPTYEQYF.

This chain links TRBV6-5 with TRBJ2-1; 16 nucleotides line up with TRBD2. The V segment lost 6 bases and the J segment 11 bases; nucleotides outside the gene matches: 7. Germline loops: CDR1 MNHEY, CDR2 SVGAGI. The CDR3 length is 15 residues. CDR3 sequence: CASRAPGLAGGKQFF. The CDR3 region has the DNA TGTGCCAGCAGGGCACCGGGACTAGCGGGAGGGAAGCAGTTCTTC.

The chain links TRBV6-5 to TRBJ2-1; 11 nucleotides match TRBD2. Trimming took 8 bases from V and 8 from J; bases not matched to a gene: 11. The germline V gene encodes CDR1 MNHEY and CDR2 SVGAGI. CDR3 length: 15 residues. For the CDR3, the DNA is TGTGCCAGCTTAAAGAAACTAGCGGGAGTCGATGAGCAGTTCTTC. Protein: CASLKKLAGVDEQFF.

CDR3 loop: CASSLARTGANTGELFF. As DNA, the CDR3 is TGTGCCAGCAGCTTAGCCCGGACAGGGGCGAACACCGGGGAGCTGTTTTTT. V is TRBV7-7 and J is TRBJ2-2; 9 bases agree with TRBD1. Germline V gives CDR1 SSHAT, CDR2 FNYEAQ (reference sequence). J lost 0 bases, V lost 0 bases, and 2 bases had no gene match. The CDR3 runs to 17 residues.

The J gene is TRBJ2-5, the V gene TRBV27; 13 bases match TRBD2. Trimming removed 5 bases from V and 1 base from J; junction bases left unmatched: 4. This CDR3 has 16 residues. CDR1 is MNHEY, CDR2 SMNVEV, per germline (reference sequence). Here the CDR3 reads CASSLGTSGAQETQYF. In DNA, the CDR3 is TGTGCCAGCAGTCTAGGGACTAGCGGGGCCCAAGAGACCCAGTACTTC.